This TCR beta chain emerged from a study of memory CD8 T cells in hepatitis C reinfection. Study information: Late or post reinfection samples were taken 12 to 24 weeks after detection.

As for time point: late/post reinfection, 12 to 24 weeks after detection. No in vitro expansion preceded TCR sequencing of the sorted cells. At all three reinfection time points, viable CD3+ CD8+ CD45RO- cells from a couple of donors served as controls. This clone was seen only once. This CDR3 contains 15 residues. With V trimmed by 1 base and J by 7 bases, 6 bases remained unmatched. Germline CDR1 SGHVS, CDR2 FNYEAQ. Profiled with immunoSEQ multiplex PCR; TCRdb holds only in-frame clones, not every one. The sample consists of about 46,000 clones, 75% to 90% of them appearing once. The rearrangement uses TRBV7-6 and TRBJ2-1, with 8 bases matching TRBD2. The TCR was taken from a man between 18 and 29 years old with hepatitis C virus infection. Sequencing input: naive CD8+ T cells sorted from blood. This CDR3 reads CASSLGGLADNEQFF. CDR3 nucleotides: TGTGCCAGCAGCTTAGGTGGACTAGCAGATAATGAGCAGTTCTTC.